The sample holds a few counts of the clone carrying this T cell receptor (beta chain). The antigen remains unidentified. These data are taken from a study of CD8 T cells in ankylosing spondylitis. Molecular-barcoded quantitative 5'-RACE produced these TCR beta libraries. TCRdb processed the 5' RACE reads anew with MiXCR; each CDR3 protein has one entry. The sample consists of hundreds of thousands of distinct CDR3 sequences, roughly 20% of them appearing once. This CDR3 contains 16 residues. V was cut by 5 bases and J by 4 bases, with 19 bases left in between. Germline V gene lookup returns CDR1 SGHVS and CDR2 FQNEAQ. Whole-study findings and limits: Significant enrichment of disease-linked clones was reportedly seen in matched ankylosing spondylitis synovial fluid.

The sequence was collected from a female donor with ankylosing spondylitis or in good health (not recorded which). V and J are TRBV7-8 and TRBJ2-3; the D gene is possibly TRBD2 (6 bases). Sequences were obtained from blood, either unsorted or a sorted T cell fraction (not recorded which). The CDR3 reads CASSPSAYVSPDTQYF. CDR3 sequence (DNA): TGTGCCAGCAGCCCTAGCGCGTATGTTTCTCCAGATACGCAGTATTTT.